This T cell receptor (beta chain) came from a study of T cell changes during pregnancy in multiple sclerosis. Assay used: immunoSEQ multiplex PCR; TCRdb lists only in-frame clones, some missing. The top ten clones hold roughly 0.34% of a sample with fewer than 50,000 clones, about 90% of them seen once. This clone has a single count. Sequencing was performed on CD4+ T cells from peripheral blood mononuclear cells, taken in the second trimester of pregnancy. The receptor's source is a female donor in good health, enrolled as a control in a pregnancy study.

CDR3 amino acids: CASSLSGVDYGYTF. The DNA of the CDR3 is TGTGCCAGTAGTCTCTCAGGGGTCGACTATGGCTACACCTTC. The rearrangement joins TRBV19 to TRBJ1-2, with TRBD1 as a possible D gene (6 bases). This CDR3 spans 14 amino acids. CDR1 is LNHDA and CDR2 is SQIVND in the germline V gene (reference sequence). With 5 bases removed from V and 3 bases from J, the gap between germline ends came to 13 bases.